One TCR beta chain is described in this entry. This record comes from a study of blood T cell repertoires in COVID-19. Study background: Sites in the United States, Italy and Spain provided acute and convalescent COVID-19 samples. T cells, B-cell-depleted T cells, or PBMCs provided the cDNA or gDNA that served as material.

Per the original methods: The assay estimated nucleated cells by amplifying reference gene primers. TCRdb's copy holds only in-frame clones and misses some; the assay was immunoSEQ multiplex PCR. V and J calls and clone size come straight from that table; D and trimming were deduced from the DNA. The data contain about 120,000 clones, 70% to 90% of them singletons. Germline CDR1 LGHDT, CDR2 YNNKEL (reference sequence). The CDR3 is 16 residues long. V shed 5 bases and J 1 base; nucleotides not matched to a gene: 8. The chain couples TRBV3-1 (or the pseudogene TRBV3-2) to TRBJ2-5; 9 bases agree with TRBD2. Sequencing used peripheral blood. The TCR originated in a man under 40 with acute or convalescent COVID-19. CDR3 residues: CASSSMAGGFQETQYF. The CDR3 DNA reads TGTGCCAGCAGCTCCATGGCGGGAGGGTTCCAAGAGACCCAGTACTTC.